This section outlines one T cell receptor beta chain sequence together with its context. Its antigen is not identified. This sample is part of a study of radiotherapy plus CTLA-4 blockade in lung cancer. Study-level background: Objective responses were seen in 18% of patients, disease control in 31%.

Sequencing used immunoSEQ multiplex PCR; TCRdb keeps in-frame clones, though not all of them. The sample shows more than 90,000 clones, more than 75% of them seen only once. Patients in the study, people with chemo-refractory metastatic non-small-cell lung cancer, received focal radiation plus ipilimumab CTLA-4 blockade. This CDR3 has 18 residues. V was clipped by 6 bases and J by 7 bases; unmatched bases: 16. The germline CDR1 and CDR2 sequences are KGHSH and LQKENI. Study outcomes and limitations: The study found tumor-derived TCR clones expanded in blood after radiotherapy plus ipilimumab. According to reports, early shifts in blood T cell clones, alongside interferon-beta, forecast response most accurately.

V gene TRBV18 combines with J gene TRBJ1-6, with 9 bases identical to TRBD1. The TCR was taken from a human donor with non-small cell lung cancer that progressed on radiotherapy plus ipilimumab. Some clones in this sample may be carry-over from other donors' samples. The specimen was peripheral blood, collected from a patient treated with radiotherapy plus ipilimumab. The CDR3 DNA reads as TGTGCCAGCTCGCACGGACTTACAGGGGGCAATGGAAATTCACCCCTCCACTTT. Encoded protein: CASSHGLTGGNGNSPLHF.